Sequencing of this TCR beta chain was carried out in a study of cytomegalovirus exposure and HLA in healthy donors. Findings and caveats of the study: According to a subsequent analysis, TCR clusters identified in the first cohort showed a tendency to co-occur across the 120 or so validation repertoires. The study flagged about 150 TCR beta chains as cytomegalovirus-associated.

As concerns this clone: Its antigen is undetermined.

J was trimmed by 0 bases and V by 4 bases; bases with no gene match: 6. The CDR3 has 16 amino acids. Germline CDR1 MNHNY, CDR2 SVGAGI (reference sequence). Measured with immunoSEQ multiplex PCR; TCRdb has only the in-frame clones, and not every one. The sample lists approximately 99,000 clones, over 75% seen once, with 3% in the top ten. The sample consisted of PBMCs. The rearrangement links TRBV6-6 to TRBJ1-5; 7 nucleotides match TRBD1. The sequence came from a woman between 18 and 30 years old in good health and CMV-seronegative. The CDR3 loop reads CASSWPRDSSNQPQHF. In DNA, the CDR3 is TGTGCCAGCAGTTGGCCCAGGGACAGTAGCAATCAGCCCCAGCATTTT.